The clone carrying this T cell receptor beta chain was detected many times. This sample is part of a study of Graves' ophthalmopathy and Graves' hyperthyroidism. Amplifying from RNA transcripts, the study obtained TCR beta CDR3 regions. The authors performed first-round RT-PCR with HTBI primers and then a second-round multiplex PCR. TCRdb redid the calling of the multiplex PCR reads with MiXCR, one entry per CDR3 protein. Here the sample spans some 350,000 distinct CDR3 sequences, about a sixth being singletons. The source material was peripheral blood. The TCR originated in an adult woman with stable Graves' hyperthyroidism.

The CDR3 here is CASSSRTSGAAYEQYF. The CDR3 DNA sequence: TGTGCCAGCAGCTCCCGGACTAGCGGAGCCGCCTACGAGCAGTACTTC. The chain employs TRBV7-2 and TRBJ2-7; 10 positions agree with TRBD2. From germline, CDR1 is SGHTA and CDR2 FQGNSA. CDR3 length: 16 amino acids. V dropped 4 bases and J dropped 2; count of bases not matched to a gene: 8. The variable domain in full, with the rest retrieved from reference TRBV7-2 and TRBJ2-7, is GAGVSQSPSNKVTEKGKDVELRCDPISGHTALYWYRQSLGQGLEFLIYFQGNSAPDKSGLPSDRFSAERTGGSVSTLTIQRTQQEDSAVYLCASSSRTSGAAYEQYFGPGTRLTVT.